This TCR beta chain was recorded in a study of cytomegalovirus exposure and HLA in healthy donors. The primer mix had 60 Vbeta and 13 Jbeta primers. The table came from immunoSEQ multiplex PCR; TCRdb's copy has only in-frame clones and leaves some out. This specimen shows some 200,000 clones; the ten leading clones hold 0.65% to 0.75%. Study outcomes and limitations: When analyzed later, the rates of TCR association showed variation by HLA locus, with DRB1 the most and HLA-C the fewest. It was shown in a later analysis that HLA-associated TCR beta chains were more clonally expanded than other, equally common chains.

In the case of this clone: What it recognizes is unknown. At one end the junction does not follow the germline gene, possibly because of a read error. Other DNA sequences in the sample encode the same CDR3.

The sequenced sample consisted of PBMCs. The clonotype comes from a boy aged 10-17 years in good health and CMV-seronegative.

CDR3 DNA: TGCAGTGTTGAAGTAGCGGGGGCACGCACAGATACGCAGTATTTT. Residues: CSVEVAGARTDTQYF. V is TRBV29-1 and J is TRBJ2-3, with TRBD2 matching 9 bases. CDR3 length equals 15 residues. Per the germline V gene, CDR1 is SQVTM and CDR2 is ANQGSEA.